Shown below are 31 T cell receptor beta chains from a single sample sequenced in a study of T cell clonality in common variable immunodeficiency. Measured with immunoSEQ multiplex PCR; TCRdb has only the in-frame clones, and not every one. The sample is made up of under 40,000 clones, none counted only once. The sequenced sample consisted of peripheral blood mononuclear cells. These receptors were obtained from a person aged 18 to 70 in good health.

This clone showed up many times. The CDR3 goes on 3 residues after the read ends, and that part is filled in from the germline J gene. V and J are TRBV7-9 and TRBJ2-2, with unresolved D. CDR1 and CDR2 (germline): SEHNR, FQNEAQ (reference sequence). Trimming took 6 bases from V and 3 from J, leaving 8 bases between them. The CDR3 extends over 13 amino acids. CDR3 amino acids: CASSSAYTGELFF. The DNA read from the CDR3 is TGTGCCAGCAGTTCAGCGTACACCGGGGAG.

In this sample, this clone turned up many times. The chain's CDR3 is CASSLATEYNEQFF. The CDR3 DNA, read in part, is TGTGCCAGCAGCTTGGCGACAGAATACAATGAG. The chain links TRBV11-2 to TRBJ2-1; tentatively, D is TRBD1 (5 bases). The CDR3 goes on 3 residues after the read ends, and that part is filled in from the germline J gene. Germline CDR1 is SGHAT and CDR2 is FQNNGV. V lost 3 bases and J 4 bases, leaving 10 bases between the germline ends. The CDR3 is 14 residues long.

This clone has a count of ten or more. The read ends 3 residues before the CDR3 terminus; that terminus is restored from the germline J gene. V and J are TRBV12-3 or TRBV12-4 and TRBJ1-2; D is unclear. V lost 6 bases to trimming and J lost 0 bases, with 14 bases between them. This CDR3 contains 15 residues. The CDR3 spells CASRDWAVANYGYTF. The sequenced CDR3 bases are TGTGCCAGCAGAGATTGGGCCGTCGCTAACTATGGC.

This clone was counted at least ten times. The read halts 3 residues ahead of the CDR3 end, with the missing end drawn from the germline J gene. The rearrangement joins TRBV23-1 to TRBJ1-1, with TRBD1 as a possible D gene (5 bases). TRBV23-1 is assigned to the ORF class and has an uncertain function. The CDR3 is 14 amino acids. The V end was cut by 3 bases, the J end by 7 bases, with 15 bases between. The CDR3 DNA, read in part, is TGCGCCAGCAGTCACCGCGGACATGGGGATGAA. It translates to CASSHRGHGDE. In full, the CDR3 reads CASSHRGHGDEAFF.

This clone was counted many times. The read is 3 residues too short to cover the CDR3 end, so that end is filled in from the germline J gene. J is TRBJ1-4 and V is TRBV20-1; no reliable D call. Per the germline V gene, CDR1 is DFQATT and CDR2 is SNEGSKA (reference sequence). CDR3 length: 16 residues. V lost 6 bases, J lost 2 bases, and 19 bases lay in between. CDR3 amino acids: CSAPPTVWSTNEKLFF. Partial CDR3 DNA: TGCAGTGCCCCTCCAACAGTCTGGTCGACTAATGAAAAA.

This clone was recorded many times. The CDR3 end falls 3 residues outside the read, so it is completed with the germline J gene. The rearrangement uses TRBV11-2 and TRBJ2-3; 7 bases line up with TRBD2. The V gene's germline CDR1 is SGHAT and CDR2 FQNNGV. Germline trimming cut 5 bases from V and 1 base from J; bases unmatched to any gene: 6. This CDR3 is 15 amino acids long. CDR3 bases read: TGTGCCAGCAGCCACCAGCGGGGTGGCACAGATACG. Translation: CASSHQRGGTDT. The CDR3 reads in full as CASSHQRGGTDTQYF.

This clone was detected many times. CDR3 sequence: CASSLEDFYGYTF. The sequenced part of the CDR3 DNA is TGTGCCAGCAGTTTAGAGGACTTTTATGGC. The V and J genes are TRBV28 and TRBJ1-2; no reliable D call. The read halts 3 residues ahead of the CDR3 end, with the missing end drawn from the germline J gene. This CDR3 contains 13 residues. Germline loops: CDR1 MDHEN, CDR2 SYDVKM. V lost 2 bases and J 5 bases, leaving 9 bases between the germline ends.

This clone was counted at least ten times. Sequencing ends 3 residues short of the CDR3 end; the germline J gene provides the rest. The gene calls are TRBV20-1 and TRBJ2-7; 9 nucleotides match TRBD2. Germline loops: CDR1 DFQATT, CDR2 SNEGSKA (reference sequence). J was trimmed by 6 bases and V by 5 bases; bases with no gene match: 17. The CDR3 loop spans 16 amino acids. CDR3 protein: CSASIQGGTSSGEQYF. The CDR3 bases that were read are TGCAGTGCTTCTATTCAGGGGGGGACTAGCAGCGGCGAG.

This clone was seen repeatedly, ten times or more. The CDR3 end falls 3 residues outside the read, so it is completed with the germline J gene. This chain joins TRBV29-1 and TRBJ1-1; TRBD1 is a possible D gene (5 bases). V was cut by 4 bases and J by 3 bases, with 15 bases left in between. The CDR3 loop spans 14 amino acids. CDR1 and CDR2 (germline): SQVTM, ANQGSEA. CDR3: CSVVSGVLDTEAFF. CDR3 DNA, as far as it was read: TGCAGCGTTGTGTCGGGGGTTCTGGACACTGAA.

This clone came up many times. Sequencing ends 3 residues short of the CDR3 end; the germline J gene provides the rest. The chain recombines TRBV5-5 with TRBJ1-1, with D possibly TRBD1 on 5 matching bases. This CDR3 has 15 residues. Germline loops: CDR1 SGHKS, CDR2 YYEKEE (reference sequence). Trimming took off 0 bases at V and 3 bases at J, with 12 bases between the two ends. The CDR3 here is CASSLAAGLDTEAFF. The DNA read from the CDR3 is TGTGCCAGCAGCTTGGCCGCAGGGTTGGACACTGAA.

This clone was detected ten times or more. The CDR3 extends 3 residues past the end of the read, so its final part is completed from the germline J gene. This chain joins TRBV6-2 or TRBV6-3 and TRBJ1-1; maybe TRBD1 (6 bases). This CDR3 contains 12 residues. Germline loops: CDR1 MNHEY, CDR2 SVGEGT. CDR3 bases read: TGTGCCAGCAGTTTACAGGGCCCCAGG. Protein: CASSLQGPR. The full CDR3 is CASSLQGPRAFF.

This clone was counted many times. CDR3 in amino acids: CSAKGKAGSTDTQYF. Partial CDR3 DNA: TGCAGTGCCAAGGGTAAAGCGGGATCTACAGATACG. The chain combines TRBV20-1 with TRBJ2-3; 7 bases line up with TRBD2. The read comes to an end 3 residues before the CDR3 does, leaving the germline J gene to fill in the end. Trimming cost V 6 bases and J 3 bases; bases outside gene matches: 12. This CDR3 is built from 15 residues. Looked up from germline, CDR1 is DFQATT and CDR2 is SNEGSKA (reference sequence).

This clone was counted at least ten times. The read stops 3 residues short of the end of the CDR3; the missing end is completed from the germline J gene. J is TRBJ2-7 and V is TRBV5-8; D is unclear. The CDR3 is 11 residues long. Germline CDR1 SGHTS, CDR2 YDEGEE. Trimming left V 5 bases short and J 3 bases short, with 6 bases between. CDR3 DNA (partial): TGTGCCAGCAGTGAGGTCTACGAG. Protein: CASSEVYE. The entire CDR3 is CASSEVYEQYF.

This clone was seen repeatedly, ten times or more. The CDR3 bases that were read are TGTGCCAGCAGCCGTCGGACTAGCGGGAGATCAGTGGCAGATACG. It translates to CASSRRTSGRSVADT. The complete CDR3 reads CASSRRTSGRSVADTQYF. This sequence joins TRBV13 and TRBJ2-3; 13 positions agree with TRBD2. Coverage ceases 3 residues before the CDR3 finishes, and the germline J gene fills in the end. Germline CDR1 is PRHDT and CDR2 is FYEKMQ (reference sequence). The V and J ends lost 5 bases and 4 bases, in that order; junction bases with no gene match: 12. The CDR3 loop spans 18 amino acids.

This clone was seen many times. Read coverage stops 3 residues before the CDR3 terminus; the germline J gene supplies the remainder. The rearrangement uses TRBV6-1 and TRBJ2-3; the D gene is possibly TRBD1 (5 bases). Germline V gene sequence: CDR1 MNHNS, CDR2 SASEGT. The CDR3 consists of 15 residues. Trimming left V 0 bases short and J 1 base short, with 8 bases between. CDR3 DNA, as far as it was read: TGTGCCAGCAGTGAAGCGAAAGGGGGCACAGATACG. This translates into CASSEAKGGTDT. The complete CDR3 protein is CASSEAKGGTDTQYF.

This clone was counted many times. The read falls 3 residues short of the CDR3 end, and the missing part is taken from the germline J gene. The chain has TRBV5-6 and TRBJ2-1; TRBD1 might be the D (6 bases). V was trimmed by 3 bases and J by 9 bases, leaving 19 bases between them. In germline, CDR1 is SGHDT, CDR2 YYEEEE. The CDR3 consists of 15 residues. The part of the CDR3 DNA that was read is TGTGCCAGCAGCTCGTCGAACAGGGCCCTAGGTGAG. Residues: CASSSSNRALGE. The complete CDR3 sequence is CASSSSNRALGEQFF.

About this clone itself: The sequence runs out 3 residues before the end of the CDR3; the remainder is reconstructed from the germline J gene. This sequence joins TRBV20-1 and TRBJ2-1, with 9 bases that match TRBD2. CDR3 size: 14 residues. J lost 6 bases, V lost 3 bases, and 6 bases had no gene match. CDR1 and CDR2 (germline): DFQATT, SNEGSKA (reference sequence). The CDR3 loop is CSASKAGGSNEQFF. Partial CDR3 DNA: TGCAGTGCTAGCAAAGCGGGAGGTTCCAATGAG.

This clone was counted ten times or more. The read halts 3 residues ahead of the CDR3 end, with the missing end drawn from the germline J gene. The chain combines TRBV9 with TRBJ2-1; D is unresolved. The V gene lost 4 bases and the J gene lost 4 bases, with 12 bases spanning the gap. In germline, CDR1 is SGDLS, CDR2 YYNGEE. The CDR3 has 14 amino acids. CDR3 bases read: TGTGCCAGCAGCATCTCCTCAGAGTACAATGAG. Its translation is CASSISSEYNE. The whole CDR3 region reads CASSISSEYNEQFF.

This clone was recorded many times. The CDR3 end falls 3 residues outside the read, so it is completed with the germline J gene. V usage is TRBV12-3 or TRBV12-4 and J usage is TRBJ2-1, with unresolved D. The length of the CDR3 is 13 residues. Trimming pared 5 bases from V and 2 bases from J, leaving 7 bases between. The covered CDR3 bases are TGTGCCAGCAGTATGGGCCCCTACAATGAG. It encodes CASSMGPYNE. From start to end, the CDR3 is CASSMGPYNEQFF.

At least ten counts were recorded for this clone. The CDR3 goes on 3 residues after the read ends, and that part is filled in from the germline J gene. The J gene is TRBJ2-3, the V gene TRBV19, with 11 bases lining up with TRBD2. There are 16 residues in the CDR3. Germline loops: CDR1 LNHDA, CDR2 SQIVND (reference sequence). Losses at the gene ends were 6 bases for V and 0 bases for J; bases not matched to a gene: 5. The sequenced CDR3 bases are TGTGCCAGTAGCGACGCTAGCGGGAGGAGCACAGATACG. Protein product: CASSDASGRSTDT. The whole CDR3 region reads CASSDASGRSTDTQYF.

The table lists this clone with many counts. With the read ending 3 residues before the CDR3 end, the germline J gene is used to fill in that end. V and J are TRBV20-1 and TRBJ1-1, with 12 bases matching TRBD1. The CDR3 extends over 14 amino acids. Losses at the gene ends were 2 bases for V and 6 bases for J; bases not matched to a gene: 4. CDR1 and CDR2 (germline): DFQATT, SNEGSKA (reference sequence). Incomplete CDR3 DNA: TGCAGTGCTAGACGGGACAGGGGGCTGTCTGAA. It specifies CSARRDRGLSE. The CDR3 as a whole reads CSARRDRGLSEAFF.

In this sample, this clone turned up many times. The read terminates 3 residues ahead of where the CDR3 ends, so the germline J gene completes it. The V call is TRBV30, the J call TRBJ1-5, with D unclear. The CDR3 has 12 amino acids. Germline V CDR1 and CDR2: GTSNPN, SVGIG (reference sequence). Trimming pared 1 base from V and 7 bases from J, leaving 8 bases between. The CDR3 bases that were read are TGTGCCTGGAGTGAGGGTAAACAGCCC. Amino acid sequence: CAWSEGKQP. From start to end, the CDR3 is CAWSEGKQPQHF.

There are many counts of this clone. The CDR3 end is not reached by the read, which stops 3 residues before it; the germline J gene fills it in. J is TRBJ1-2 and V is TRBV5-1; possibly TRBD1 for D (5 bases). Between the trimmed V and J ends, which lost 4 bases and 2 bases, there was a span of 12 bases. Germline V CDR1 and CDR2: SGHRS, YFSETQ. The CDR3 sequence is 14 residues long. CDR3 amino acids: CASSVDSYNYGYTF. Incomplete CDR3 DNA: TGCGCCAGCAGCGTCGACAGCTACAACTATGGC. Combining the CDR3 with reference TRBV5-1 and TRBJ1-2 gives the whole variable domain KAGVTQTPRYLIKTRGQQVTLSCSPISGHRSVSWYQQTPGQGLQFLFEYFSETQRNKGNFPGRFSGRQFSNSRSEMNVSTLELGDSALYLCASSVDSYNYGYTFGSGTRLTVV.

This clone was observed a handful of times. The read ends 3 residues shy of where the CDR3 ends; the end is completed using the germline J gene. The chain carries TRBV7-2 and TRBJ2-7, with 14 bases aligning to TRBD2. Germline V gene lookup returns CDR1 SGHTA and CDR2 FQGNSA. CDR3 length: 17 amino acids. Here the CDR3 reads CASRLAGTSGRGYEQYF. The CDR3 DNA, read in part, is TGTGCAAGTCGCTTAGCGGGGACTAGCGGGAGAGGGTACGAG. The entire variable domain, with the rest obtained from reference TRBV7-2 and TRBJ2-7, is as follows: GAGVSQSPSNKVTEKGKDVELRCDPISGHTALYWYRQSLGQGLEFLIYFQGNSAPDKSGLPSDRFSAERTGGSVSTLTIQRTQQEDSAVYLCASRLAGTSGRGYEQYFGPGTRLTVT.

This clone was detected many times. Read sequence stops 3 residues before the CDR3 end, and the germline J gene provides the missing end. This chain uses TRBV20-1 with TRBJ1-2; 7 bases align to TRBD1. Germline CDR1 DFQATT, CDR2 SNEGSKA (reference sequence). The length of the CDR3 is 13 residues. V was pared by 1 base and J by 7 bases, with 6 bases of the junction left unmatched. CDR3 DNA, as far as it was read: TGCAGTGCTAGAGGAGGGGGCGCGGGTGGC. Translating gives CSARGGGAGG. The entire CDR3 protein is CSARGGGAGGYTF.

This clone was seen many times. The sequenced part of the CDR3 DNA is TGTGCCAGCAGCCCTACTATGGGACAGGGATTTGGC. Encoded protein: CASSPTMGQGFG. The entire CDR3 protein reads CASSPTMGQGFGYTF. The chain carries TRBV7-9 and TRBJ1-2; 9 nucleotides line up with TRBD1. The read ends 3 residues early relative to the CDR3; the germline J gene fills the gap. CDR1 and CDR2 (germline): SEHNR, FQNEAQ (reference sequence). V was clipped by 5 bases and J by 7 bases; unmatched bases: 11. The CDR3 loop spans 15 amino acids.

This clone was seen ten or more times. This chain's CDR3 is CAGQGSTNEKLFF. The sequenced part of the CDR3 DNA is TGTGCCGGACAGGGCTCAACTAATGAAAAA. The gene calls are TRBV30 and TRBJ1-4, with 8 bases that match TRBD1. The read ends 3 residues before the CDR3 terminus; that terminus is restored from the germline J gene. This CDR3 spans 13 amino acids. Per germline, CDR1 GTSNPN and CDR2 SVGIG (reference sequence). J lost 0 bases, V lost 8 bases, and 2 bases had no gene match.

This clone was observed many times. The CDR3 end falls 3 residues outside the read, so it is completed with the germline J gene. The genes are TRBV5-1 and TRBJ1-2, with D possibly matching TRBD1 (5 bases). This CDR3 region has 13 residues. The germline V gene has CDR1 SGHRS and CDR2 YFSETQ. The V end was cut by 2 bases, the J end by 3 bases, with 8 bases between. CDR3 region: CASSLQVDYGYTF. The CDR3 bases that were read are TGCGCCAGCAGCTTACAGGTAGACTATGGC.

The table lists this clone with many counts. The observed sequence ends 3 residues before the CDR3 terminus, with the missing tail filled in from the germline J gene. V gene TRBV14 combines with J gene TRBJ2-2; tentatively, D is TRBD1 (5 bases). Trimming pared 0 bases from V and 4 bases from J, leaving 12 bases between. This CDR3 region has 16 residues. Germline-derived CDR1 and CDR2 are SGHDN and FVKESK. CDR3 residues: CASSQDRVLGTGELFF. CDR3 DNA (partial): TGTGCCAGCAGCCAAGACAGGGTCTTGGGCACCGGGGAG.

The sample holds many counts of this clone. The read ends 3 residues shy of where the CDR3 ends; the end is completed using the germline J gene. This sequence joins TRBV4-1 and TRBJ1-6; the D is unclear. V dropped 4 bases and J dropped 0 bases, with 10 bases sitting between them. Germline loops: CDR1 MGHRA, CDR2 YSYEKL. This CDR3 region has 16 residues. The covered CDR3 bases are TGCGCCAGCAGCCTAGTTCCGAGCTCCTATAATTCACCC. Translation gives CASSLVPSSYNSP. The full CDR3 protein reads CASSLVPSSYNSPLHF.

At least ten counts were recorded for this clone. The CDR3 reads CASSSPGLAGAKNIQYF. CDR3 bases read: TGTGCCAGTAGTAGCCCTGGACTAGCGGGAGCCAAAAACATT. This chain connects TRBV19 to TRBJ2-4; TRBD2 aligns across 11 bases. The read is 3 residues too short to cover the CDR3 end, so that end is filled in from the germline J gene. CDR1 LNHDA and CDR2 SQIVND come from the germline V gene (reference sequence). The CDR3 runs to 17 residues. The junction had 5 bases not matched to a gene; V was cut back by 4 bases and J by 0 bases.